A single sample gave rise to the 15 T cell receptor beta chains below, sequenced in a study of blood T cell repertoires in COVID-19. The assay was immunoSEQ multiplex PCR, and TCRdb's table has in-frame clones only and misses some. The sample lists about 230,000 clones, approximately 85% occurring once. The specimen was peripheral blood. The receptors stem from a man aged 50 to 59 with COVID-19, enrolled during active disease.

The chain employs TRBV3-1 (or the pseudogene TRBV3-2) and TRBJ1-2; D is possibly TRBD1 (6 bases). CDR3 length: 15 residues. Looked up from germline, CDR1 is LGHDT and CDR2 is YNNKEL (reference sequence). The V gene lost 4 bases and the J gene lost 8 bases, with 20 bases spanning the gap. This chain's CDR3 is CASSPWDKPLEGYTF. DNA for the CDR3: TGTGCCAGCAGCCCTTGGGACAAACCTTTGGAGGGCTACACCTTC.

The V call is TRBV24-1, the J call TRBJ2-1; 9 bases match TRBD2. Per germline, CDR1 KGHDR and CDR2 SFDVKD. After removal of 5 bases from V and 8 bases from J, the junction contained 9 bases not matched to a gene. The CDR3 runs to 15 residues. The CDR3 bases are TGTGCCACCAGTGGGACTAGCGATGAGTACCATGAGCAGTTCTTC. Its protein product is CATSGTSDEYHEQFF.

J is TRBJ1-2 and V is TRBV28; TRBD1 aligns across 7 bases. This CDR3 has 13 amino acids. V was clipped by 4 bases and J by 6 bases; unmatched bases: 5. Germline assignment: CDR1 MDHEN and CDR2 SYDVKM. In DNA, the CDR3 is TGTGCCAGCAGTTCCCCAACAGGGGATGGCTACACCTTC. Residues: CASSSPTGDGYTF.

Ten or more counts support this clone. The CDR3 sequence: CASSLDDIGTGGTF. The CDR3 bases are TGTGCCAGCAGCTTAGATGATATTGGGACAGGGGGGACCTTC. This rearrangement joins TRBV11-2 to TRBJ1-2; 11 bases are shared with TRBD1. V was clipped by 0 bases and J by 14 bases; unmatched bases: 8. Germline CDR1 reads SGHAT; CDR2 reads FQNNGV. The CDR3 is made up of 14 amino acids.

This chain links TRBV27 with TRBJ2-1, with D possibly being TRBD1 (6 bases). The germline V gene has CDR1 MNHEY and CDR2 SMNVEV (reference sequence). V shed 4 bases and J shed 8 bases, with 12 bases lying between them. The CDR3 sequence is 13 residues long. The CDR3 is CASSWTVYDEQFF. The CDR3 DNA reads TGTGCCAGCAGTTGGACAGTGTATGATGAGCAGTTCTTC.

This chain uses TRBV11-2 with TRBJ2-2; 12 bases match TRBD2. J gave up 6 bases and V 1 base, and 12 bases lay outside the gene matches. The CDR3 consists of 19 residues. Looked up from germline, CDR1 is SGHAT and CDR2 is FQNNGV. CDR3 amino acids: CASSLAFTSGGKRAGELFF. CDR3 DNA: TGTGCCAGCAGCTTAGCTTTTACTAGCGGGGGGAAGCGGGCCGGGGAGCTGTTTTTT.

This clone was recorded once. V and J are TRBV5-5 and TRBJ1-4; no reliable D call. The CDR3 contains 14 residues. Germline values: CDR1 SGHKS, CDR2 YYEKEE (reference sequence). V lost 0 bases and J lost 0, with 3 bases in between. CDR3 residues: CASSLASTNEKLFF. CDR3 nucleotide sequence: TGTGCCAGCAGCTTGGCATCAACTAATGAAAAACTGTTTTTT.

The chain has TRBV9 and TRBJ2-3, with 12 bases fitting TRBD2. From germline, CDR1 is SGDLS and CDR2 YYNGEE. This CDR3 contains 17 residues. J was trimmed by 1 base and V by 4 bases; bases with no gene match: 7. The CDR3 nucleotides are TGTGCCAGCAGCACTCGACTAGCGGGGGCACGCACAGATACGCAGTATTTT. Protein product: CASSTRLAGARTDTQYF.

This chain connects TRBV2 to TRBJ1-1, with 7 bases fitting TRBD1. Per germline, CDR1 SNHLY and CDR2 FYNNEI. The CDR3 runs to 15 residues. With V trimmed by 5 bases and J by 0 bases, 6 bases remained unmatched. The CDR3 DNA sequence: TGTGCCAGCAGTTCGACAGGGAGAATGAACACTGAAGCTTTCTTT. Translation gives CASSSTGRMNTEAFF. The full variable domain, its missing parts supplied by reference TRBV2 and TRBJ1-1, is EPEVTQTPSHQVTQMGQEVILRCVPISNHLYFYWYRQILGQKVEFLVSFYNNEISEKSEIFDDQFSVERPDGSNFTLKIRSTKLEDSAMYFCASSSTGRMNTEAFFGQGTRLTVV.

This sequence joins TRBV10-3 and TRBJ2-1; D might be TRBD1 (6 bases). This CDR3 spans 13 amino acids. Germline loops: CDR1 ENHRY, CDR2 SYGVKD. With 6 bases removed from V and 4 bases from J, the gap between germline ends came to 10 bases. The DNA of the CDR3 is TGTGCCATCAGGAAGGACAGATACAATGAGCAGTTCTTC. Translation: CAIRKDRYNEQFF.

J is TRBJ1-1 and V is TRBV12-3 or TRBV12-4; a possible D gene is TRBD1 (5 bases). This CDR3 contains 12 residues. V lost 5 bases to trimming and J lost 6 bases, with 10 bases between them. This CDR3 reads CASSRQSSEAFF. CDR3 DNA sequence: TGTGCCAGCAGTCGACAGTCGTCTGAAGCTTTCTTT.

This chain links TRBV29-1 with TRBJ1-1, with D tentatively TRBD1 (5 bases). There are 14 residues in the CDR3. V lost 1 base to trimming and J lost 0 bases, with 9 bases between them. Germline CDR1 SQVTM, CDR2 ANQGSEA. The DNA for the CDR3 is TGCAGCGTTGAAGTGCAAGGGGTGAACACTGAAGCTTTCTTT. Amino acids: CSVEVQGVNTEAFF. The full variable domain, with the rest looked up from reference TRBV29-1 and TRBJ1-1, is SAVISQKPSRDICQRGTSLTIQCQVDSQVTMMFWYRQQPGQSLTLIATANQGSEATYESGFVIDKFPISRPNLTFSTLTVSNMSPEDSSIYLCSVEVQGVNTEAFFGQGTRLTVV.

The chain is built from TRBV5-1 and TRBJ1-5; perhaps TRBD1 as D (5 bases). Trimming left V 1 base short and J 0 bases short, with 8 bases between. The germline V gene has CDR1 SGHRS and CDR2 YFSETQ. This CDR3 has 15 amino acids. CDR3 sequence (DNA): TGCGCCAGCAGCTTGCAGGGCTATAGCAATCAGCCCCAGCATTTT. As protein: CASSLQGYSNQPQHF.

The chain employs TRBV6-6 and TRBJ2-7, with 9 bases lining up with TRBD1. Germline V lookup: CDR1 MNHNY, CDR2 SVGAGI (reference sequence). The V gene end was trimmed by 2 bases and the J gene end by 3 bases; junction bases not matched to a gene: 5. This CDR3 has 15 amino acids. CDR3: CASSYDRGEDYEQYF. The CDR3, as DNA: TGTGCCAGCAGTTACGACAGGGGGGAAGACTACGAGCAGTACTTC.

This chain joins TRBV5-4 and TRBJ1-2, with TRBD1 as a possible D gene (5 bases). Trimming cost V 5 bases and J 2 bases, with 13 bases left between them. CDR1 is SGHNT and CDR2 is YYREEE in the germline V gene (reference sequence). The CDR3 runs to 14 residues. CDR3 in amino acids: CASRVGAINYGYTF. The CDR3 nucleotides are TGTGCCAGCAGGGTAGGGGCAATAAACTATGGCTACACCTTC.